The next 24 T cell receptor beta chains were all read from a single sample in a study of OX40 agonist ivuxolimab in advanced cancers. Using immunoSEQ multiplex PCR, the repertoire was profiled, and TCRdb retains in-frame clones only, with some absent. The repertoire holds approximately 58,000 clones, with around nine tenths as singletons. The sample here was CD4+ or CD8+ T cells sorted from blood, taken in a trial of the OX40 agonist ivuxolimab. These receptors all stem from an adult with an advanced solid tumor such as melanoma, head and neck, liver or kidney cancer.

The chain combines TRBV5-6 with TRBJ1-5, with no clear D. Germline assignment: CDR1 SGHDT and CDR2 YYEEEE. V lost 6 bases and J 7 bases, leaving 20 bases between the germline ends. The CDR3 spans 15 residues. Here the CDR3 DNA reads TGTGCCAGCATCCAGTGGGGTGGAAAGGGACAGCCCCAGCATTTT. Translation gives CASIQWGGKGQPQHF.

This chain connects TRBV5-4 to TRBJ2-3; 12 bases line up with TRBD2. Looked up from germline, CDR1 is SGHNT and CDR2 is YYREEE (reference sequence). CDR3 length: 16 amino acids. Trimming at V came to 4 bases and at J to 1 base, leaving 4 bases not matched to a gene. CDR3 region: CASSPRTSGGTDTQYF. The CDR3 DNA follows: TGTGCCAGCAGCCCGCGGACTAGCGGGGGCACAGATACGCAGTATTTT.

The CDR3: CASSLEGGSEAFF. For the CDR3, the DNA is TGTGCCAGCAGCTTAGAGGGAGGTTCTGAAGCTTTCTTT. The chain joins TRBV7-9 to TRBJ1-1; D remains unclear. Between the trimmed V and J ends, which lost 1 base and 6 bases, there was a span of 9 bases. CDR1 SEHNR and CDR2 FQNEAQ come from the germline V gene (reference sequence). The length of the CDR3 is 13 residues.

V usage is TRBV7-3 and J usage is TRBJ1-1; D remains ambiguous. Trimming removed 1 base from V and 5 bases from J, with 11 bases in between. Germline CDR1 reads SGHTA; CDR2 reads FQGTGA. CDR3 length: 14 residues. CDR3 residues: CASSLMEGGTEAFF. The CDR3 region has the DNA TGTGCCAGCAGCTTAATGGAGGGCGGAACTGAAGCTTTCTTT.

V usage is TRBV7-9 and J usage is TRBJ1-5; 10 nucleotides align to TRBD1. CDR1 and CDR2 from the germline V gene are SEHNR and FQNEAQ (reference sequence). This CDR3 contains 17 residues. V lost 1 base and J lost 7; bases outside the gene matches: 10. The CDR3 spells CASSLDKGQGKRQPQHF. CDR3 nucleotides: TGTGCCAGCAGCTTAGATAAGGGACAGGGGAAGAGGCAGCCCCAGCATTTT.

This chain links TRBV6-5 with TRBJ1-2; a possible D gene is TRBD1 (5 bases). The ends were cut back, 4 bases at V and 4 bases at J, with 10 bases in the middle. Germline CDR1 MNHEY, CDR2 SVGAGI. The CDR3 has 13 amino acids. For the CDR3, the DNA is TGTGCCAGCAGTTGGGACGGGCCCTATGGCTACACCTTC. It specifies CASSWDGPYGYTF.

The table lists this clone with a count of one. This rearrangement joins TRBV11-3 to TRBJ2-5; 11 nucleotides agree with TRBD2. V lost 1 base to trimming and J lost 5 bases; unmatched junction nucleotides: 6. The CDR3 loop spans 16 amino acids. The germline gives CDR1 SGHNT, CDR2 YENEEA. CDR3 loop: CASSLGVAGGFETQYF. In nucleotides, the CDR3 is TGTGCCAGCAGCTTAGGCGTAGCGGGAGGGTTCGAGACCCAGTACTTC. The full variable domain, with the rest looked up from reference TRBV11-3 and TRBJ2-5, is EAGVVQSPRYKIIEKKQPVAFWCNPISGHNTLYWYLQNLGQGPELLIRYENEEAVDDSQLPKDRFSAERLKGVDSTLKIQPAELGDSAVYLCASSLGVAGGFETQYFGPGTRLLVL.

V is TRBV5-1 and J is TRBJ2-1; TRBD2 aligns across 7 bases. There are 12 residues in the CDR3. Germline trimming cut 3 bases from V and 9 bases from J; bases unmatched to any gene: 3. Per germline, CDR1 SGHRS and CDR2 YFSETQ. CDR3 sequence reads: CASSYLAGEQFF. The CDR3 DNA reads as TGCGCCAGCAGCTACTTAGCGGGTGAGCAGTTCTTC.

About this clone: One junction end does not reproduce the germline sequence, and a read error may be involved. The CDR3 sequence: CASILGQGAYEQYF. In nucleotides, the CDR3 is TGTGCCAGCATTTTAGGACAGGGGGCCTACGAGCAGTACTTC. This rearrangement joins TRBV28 to TRBJ2-7; TRBD1 agrees at 10 bases. This CDR3 is built from 14 residues. In germline, CDR1 is MDHEN, CDR2 SYDVKM.

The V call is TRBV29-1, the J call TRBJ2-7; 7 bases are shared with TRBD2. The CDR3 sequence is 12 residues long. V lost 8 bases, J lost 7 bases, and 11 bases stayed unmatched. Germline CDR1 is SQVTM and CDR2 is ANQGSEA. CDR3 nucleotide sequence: TGCAGCCCGCGTTGGGGGAGGGGTGAGCAGTACTTC. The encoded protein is CSPRWGRGEQYF.

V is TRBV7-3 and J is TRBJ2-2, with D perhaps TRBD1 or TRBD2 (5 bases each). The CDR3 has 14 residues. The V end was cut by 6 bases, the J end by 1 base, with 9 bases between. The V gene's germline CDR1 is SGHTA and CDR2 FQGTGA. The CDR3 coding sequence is TGTGCCAGCAGAACGGGACGGAACACCGGGGAGCTGTTTTTT. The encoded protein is CASRTGRNTGELFF.

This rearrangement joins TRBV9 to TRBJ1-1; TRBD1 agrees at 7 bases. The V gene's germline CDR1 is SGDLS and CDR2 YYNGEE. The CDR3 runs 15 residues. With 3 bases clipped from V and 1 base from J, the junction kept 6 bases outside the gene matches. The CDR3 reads CASSAGQVGNTEAFF. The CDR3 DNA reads TGTGCCAGCAGCGCCGGACAGGTCGGGAACACTGAAGCTTTCTTT. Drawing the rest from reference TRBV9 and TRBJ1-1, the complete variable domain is DSGVTQTPKHLITATGQRVTLRCSPRSGDLSVYWYQQSLDQGLQFLIQYYNGEERAKGNILERFSAQQFPDLHSELNLSSLELGDSALYFCASSAGQVGNTEAFFGQGTRLTVV.

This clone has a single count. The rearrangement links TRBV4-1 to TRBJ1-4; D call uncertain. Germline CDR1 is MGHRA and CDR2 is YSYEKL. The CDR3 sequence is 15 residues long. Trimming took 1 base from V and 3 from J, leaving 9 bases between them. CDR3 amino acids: CASSQGGIANEKLFF. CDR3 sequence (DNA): TGCGCCAGCAGCCAAGGCGGGATCGCTAATGAAAAACTGTTTTTT.

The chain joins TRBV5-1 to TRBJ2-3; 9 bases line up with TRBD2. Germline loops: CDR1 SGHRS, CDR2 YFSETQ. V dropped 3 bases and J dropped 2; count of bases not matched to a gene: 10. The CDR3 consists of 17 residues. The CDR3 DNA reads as TGCGCCAGCAGCTCCCAACCGACTAGCGGAGCCACAGATACGCAGTATTTT. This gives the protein CASSSQPTSGATDTQYF.

CDR3 nucleotides: TGCAGCGGCCGAGGTAGTATGGACACTGAAGCTTTCTTT. It translates to CSGRGSMDTEAFF. V is TRBV29-1 and J is TRBJ1-1; D remains ambiguous. CDR3 length: 13 amino acids. Trimming stripped 7 bases from V and 3 bases from J, with 15 bases between. In germline, CDR1 is SQVTM, CDR2 ANQGSEA.

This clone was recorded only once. This chain's CDR3 is CASSPQLRTPQHF. CDR3 nucleotide sequence: TGCGCCAGCAGCCCACAACTCCGGACGCCCCAGCATTTT. This chain links TRBV4-1 with TRBJ1-5; D gene unclear. Germline V CDR1 and CDR2: MGHRA, YSYEKL. Trimming removed 4 bases from V and 9 bases from J, with 13 bases in between. The CDR3 contains 13 residues.

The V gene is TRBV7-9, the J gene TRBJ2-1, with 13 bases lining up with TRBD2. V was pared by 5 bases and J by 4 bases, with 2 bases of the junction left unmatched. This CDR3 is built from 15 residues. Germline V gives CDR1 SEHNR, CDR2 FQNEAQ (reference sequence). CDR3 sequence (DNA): TGTGCCAGCAGCACGGGACTAGCGGGGTACAATGAGCAGTTCTTC. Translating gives CASSTGLAGYNEQFF.

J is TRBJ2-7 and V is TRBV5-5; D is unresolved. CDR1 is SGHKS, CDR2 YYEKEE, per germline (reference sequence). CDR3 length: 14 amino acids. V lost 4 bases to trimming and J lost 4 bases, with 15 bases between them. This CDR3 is CASSPVPKRYEQYF. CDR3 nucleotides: TGTGCCAGCAGCCCGGTACCGAAGAGATACGAGCAGTACTTC.

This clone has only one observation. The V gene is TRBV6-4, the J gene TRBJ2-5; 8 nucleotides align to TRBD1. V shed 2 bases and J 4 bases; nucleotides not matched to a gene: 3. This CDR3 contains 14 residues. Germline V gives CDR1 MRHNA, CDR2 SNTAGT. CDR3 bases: TGTGCCAGCAGTGACGCCGGACAGGGAGAGACCCAGTACTTC. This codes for CASSDAGQGETQYF.

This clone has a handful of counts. CDR3 protein: CASTPTGGGGTDTQYF. Written as DNA, the CDR3 is TGTGCCAGTACCCCAACAGGGGGCGGAGGTACAGATACGCAGTATTTT. The gene calls are TRBV19 and TRBJ2-3, with 9 bases fitting TRBD1. The germline gives CDR1 LNHDA, CDR2 SQIVND (reference sequence). The CDR3 sequence is 16 residues long. The ends lost 7 bases at V and 3 bases at J; junction bases unmatched: 11.

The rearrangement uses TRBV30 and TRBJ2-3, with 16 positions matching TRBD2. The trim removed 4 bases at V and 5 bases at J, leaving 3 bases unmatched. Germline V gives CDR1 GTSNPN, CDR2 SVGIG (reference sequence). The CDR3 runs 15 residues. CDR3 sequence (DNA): TGTGCCTGGATGGGACTAGCGGGGGGGTTAGATACGCAGTATTTT. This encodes CAWMGLAGGLDTQYF.

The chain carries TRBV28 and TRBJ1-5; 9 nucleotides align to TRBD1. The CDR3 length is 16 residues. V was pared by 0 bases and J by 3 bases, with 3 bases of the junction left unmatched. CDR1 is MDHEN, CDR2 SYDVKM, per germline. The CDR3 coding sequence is TGTGCCAGCAGTTTATGGACAGGGGGTACCAATCAGCCCCAGCATTTT. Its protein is CASSLWTGGTNQPQHF.

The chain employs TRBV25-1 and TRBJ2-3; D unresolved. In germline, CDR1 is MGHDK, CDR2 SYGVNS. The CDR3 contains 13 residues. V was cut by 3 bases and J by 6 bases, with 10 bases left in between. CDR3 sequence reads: CASSDSLGDTQYF. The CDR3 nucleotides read TGTGCCAGCAGTGACAGCCTGGGGGATACGCAGTATTTT.

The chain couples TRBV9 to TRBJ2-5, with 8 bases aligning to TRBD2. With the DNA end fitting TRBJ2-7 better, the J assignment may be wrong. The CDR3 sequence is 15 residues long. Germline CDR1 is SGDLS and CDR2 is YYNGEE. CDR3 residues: CASSVRPGLAYEQYF. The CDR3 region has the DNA TGTGCCAGCAGCGTAAGACCGGGACTAGCCTACGAGCAGTACTTC.